A selection of T cell receptor beta chains follows, all from one sample in a study of technical replicates of blood from a handful of donors. Clones were sequenced by immunoSEQ multiplex PCR, and TCRdb holds only the in-frame ones, with some missing. The data contain about 76,000 clones, 91% of them singletons. The source material was T cells isolated from PBMCs. All receptors come from a human donor in good health. CDR3s include the opening cysteine and the closing phenylalanine or tryptophan. Each record gives: V gene, D gene, J gene, clone size, CDR3 length, CDR3 DNA, CDR3 protein. A D gene is named only where the DNA matches it firmly. Size is stated for part of the rows, as once, few or many counts, or as a class when the clone is expanded.

v_gene: TRBV30; d_gene: TRBD1; j_gene: TRBJ1-5; abundance: -; len: 14; CDR3nt: TGTGCCTGGAGTACAGGGGTAAGCAATCAGCCCCAGCATTTT; CDR3aa: CAWSTGVSNQPQHF
v_gene: TRBV10-3; d_gene: -; j_gene: TRBJ2-3; abundance: -; len: 15; CDR3nt: TGTGCCATCAGTGAGTCCTTAAGGGGTACAGATACGCAGTATTTT; CDR3aa: CAISESLRGTDTQYF
v_gene: TRBV29-1; d_gene: -; j_gene: TRBJ2-7; abundance: -; len: 15; CDR3nt: TGCAGCGTTGAAGTCAATACAGGGACCTCCTACGAGCAGTACTTC; CDR3aa: CSVEVNTGTSYEQYF
v_gene: TRBV6-6; d_gene: -; j_gene: TRBJ1-5; abundance: -; len: 14; CDR3nt: TGTGCCAGCAGCGCTCCAGGGATGGGCCAGCCCCAGCATTTT; CDR3aa: CASSAPGMGQPQHF
v_gene: TRBV25-1; d_gene: -; j_gene: TRBJ1-3; abundance: -; len: 14; CDR3nt: TGTGCCAGCAGGATATCGGGGTCTGGAAACACCATATATTTT; CDR3aa: CASRISGSGNTIYF
v_gene: TRBV2; d_gene: -; j_gene: TRBJ2-7; abundance: -; len: 15; CDR3nt: TGTGCCAGCAGTTCTAAACCGGGACAACCCTACGAGCAGTACTTC; CDR3aa: CASSSKPGQPYEQYF
v_gene: TRBV10-2; d_gene: -; j_gene: TRBJ1-5; abundance: -; len: 15; CDR3nt: TGCGCCAGTAGGGCGATGGCAGGGGCGGATCAGCCCCAGCATTTT; CDR3aa: CASRAMAGADQPQHF
v_gene: TRBV6-5; d_gene: TRBD1; j_gene: TRBJ1-1; abundance: -; len: 14; CDR3nt: TGTGCCAGCAGCCTGACAGGGGAGAACACTGAAGCTTTCTTT; CDR3aa: CASSLTGENTEAFF
v_gene: TRBV6-5; d_gene: TRBD1; j_gene: TRBJ1-2; abundance: -; len: 15; CDR3nt: TGTGCCAGCAGTCTACTTGGGACAGGTTACTATGGCTACACCTTC; CDR3aa: CASSLLGTGYYGYTF
v_gene: TRBV28; d_gene: -; j_gene: TRBJ2-2; abundance: -; len: 15; CDR3nt: TGTGCCAGCAGTTTCCAGGCAGCCCCCCTCGGGGAGCTGTTTTTT; CDR3aa: CASSFQAAPLGELFF
v_gene: TRBV30; d_gene: -; j_gene: TRBJ1-3; abundance: -; len: 15; CDR3nt: TGTGCCTGGAGTGAACTACCGGGCTCTGGAAACACCATATATTTT; CDR3aa: CAWSELPGSGNTIYF
v_gene: TRBV18; d_gene: -; j_gene: TRBJ2-3; abundance: once; len: 15; CDR3nt: TGTGCCAGCTCACCAAAGCAGCTAGTCGCAGATACGCAGTATTTT; CDR3aa: CASSPKQLVADTQYF
v_gene: TRBV5-1; d_gene: TRBD1; j_gene: TRBJ2-2; abundance: -; len: 13; CDR3nt: TGCGCCAGCAGTAGGGGGCTCACCGGGGAGCTGTTTTTT; CDR3aa: CASSRGLTGELFF
v_gene: TRBV5-4; d_gene: -; j_gene: TRBJ1-1; abundance: few; len: 14; CDR3nt: TGTGCCAGCAGCAAGGAACAGGTCACCACTGAAGCTTTCTTT; CDR3aa: CASSKEQVTTEAFF
v_gene: TRBV5-4; d_gene: TRBD2; j_gene: TRBJ2-2; abundance: -; len: 17; CDR3nt: TGTGCCAGCAGCACCGTTACTAGCGGGGCGAACACCGGGGAGCTGTTTTTT; CDR3aa: CASSTVTSGANTGELFF
v_gene: TRBV29-1; d_gene: -; j_gene: TRBJ2-1; abundance: -; len: 16; CDR3nt: TGCAGCGTGACAGTGATGGACAGAGAAACCTACAATGAGCAGTTCTTC; CDR3aa: CSVTVMDRETYNEQFF
v_gene: TRBV18; d_gene: -; j_gene: TRBJ2-1; abundance: -; len: 13; CDR3nt: TGTGCCAGCTCACCATTATTCTACAATGAGCAGTTCTTC; CDR3aa: CASSPLFYNEQFF
v_gene: TRBV19; d_gene: TRBD2; j_gene: TRBJ2-1; abundance: -; len: 15; CDR3nt: TGTGCCAGTAGCCACTCCCGGACTAGCTACAATGAGCAGTTCTTC; CDR3aa: CASSHSRTSYNEQFF
v_gene: TRBV9; d_gene: TRBD1; j_gene: TRBJ1-1; abundance: -; len: 13; CDR3nt: TGTGCCAGCAGCGGAACAGGGGATACTGAAGCTTTCTTT; CDR3aa: CASSGTGDTEAFF
v_gene: TRBV9; d_gene: TRBD2; j_gene: TRBJ2-2; abundance: -; len: 17; CDR3nt: TGTGCCAGCAGCGTGGGGGGTAGCGGGGTGAACACCGGGGAGCTGTTTTTT; CDR3aa: CASSVGGSGVNTGELFF
v_gene: TRBV6-5; d_gene: TRBD1; j_gene: TRBJ1-6; abundance: -; len: 16; CDR3nt: TGTGCCAGCAGTTGGAGAACCGGGACAGTTGATTCACCCCTCCACTTT; CDR3aa: CASSWRTGTVDSPLHF
v_gene: TRBV11-3; d_gene: TRBD1; j_gene: TRBJ2-7; abundance: -; len: 14; CDR3nt: TGTGCCAGCAGGAACGACAGGGAAACCTACGAGCAGTACTTC; CDR3aa: CASRNDRETYEQYF
v_gene: TRBV30; d_gene: TRBD1; j_gene: TRBJ2-7; abundance: once; len: 15; CDR3nt: TGTGCCTGGAGTGTACGGGTAGGGGGCCCCTACGAGCAGTACTTC; CDR3aa: CAWSVRVGGPYEQYF
v_gene: TRBV6-5; d_gene: -; j_gene: TRBJ1-4; abundance: -; len: 11; CDR3nt: TGTGCCAGCAGTTACCGGGAAAAACTGTTTTTT; CDR3aa: CASSYREKLFF
v_gene: TRBV9; d_gene: -; j_gene: TRBJ2-1; abundance: -; len: 16; CDR3nt: TGTGCCAGCAGCGTAGCAGGGGAGCCCACCTACAATGAGCAGTTCTTC; CDR3aa: CASSVAGEPTYNEQFF
v_gene: TRBV2; d_gene: -; j_gene: TRBJ2-5; abundance: -; len: 11; CDR3nt: TGTGCCAGCAGTGTCGAAGAGACCCAGTACTTC; CDR3aa: CASSVEETQYF
v_gene: TRBV10-3; d_gene: -; j_gene: TRBJ2-1; abundance: -; len: 14; CDR3nt: TGTGCCATCAGCTTCCCAGGGAATTACAATGAGCAGTTCTTC; CDR3aa: CAISFPGNYNEQFF